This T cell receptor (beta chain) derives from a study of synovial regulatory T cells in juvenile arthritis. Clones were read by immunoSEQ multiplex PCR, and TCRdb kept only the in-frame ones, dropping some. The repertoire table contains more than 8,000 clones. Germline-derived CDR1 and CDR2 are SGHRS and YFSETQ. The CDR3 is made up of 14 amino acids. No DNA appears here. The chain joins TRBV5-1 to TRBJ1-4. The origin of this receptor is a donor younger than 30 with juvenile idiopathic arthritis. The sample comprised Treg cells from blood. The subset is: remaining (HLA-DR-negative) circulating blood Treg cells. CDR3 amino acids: CASSLSSPNEKLFF. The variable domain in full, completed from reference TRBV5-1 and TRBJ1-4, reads KAGVTQTPRYLIKTRGQQVTLSCSPISGHRSVSWYQQTPGQGLQFLFEYFSETQRNKGNFPGRFSGRQFSNSRSEMNVSTLELGDSALYLCASSLSSPNEKLFFGSGTQLSVL.